The TCR beta chain under discussion was sequenced for a study of CD8+ T cells in alopecia areata. RNA, once extracted, was reverse transcribed into cDNA for use as the sequencing template. Method: immunoSEQ multiplex PCR; TCRdb's copy keeps in-frame clones and lacks some. The sample comprises 150,000 to 160,000 clones, approximately 53% of which are singletons, and around 19% rests with the top ten. The TCR was taken from a human donor with alopecia areata. The starting material was CD8+ T cells sorted from blood, obtained at week 0.

This chain's CDR3 is CASSLGTNGGYTF. The CDR3 bases are TGTGCCAGCAGTTTAGGGACTAATGGGGGCTACACCTTC. V usage is TRBV6-5 and J usage is TRBJ1-2; D possibly corresponds to TRBD1 (5 bases). Per the germline V gene, CDR1 is MNHEY and CDR2 is SVGAGI. The CDR3 sequence is 13 residues long. V was shortened by 4 bases and J by 8 bases, with 14 bases between the two germline ends.